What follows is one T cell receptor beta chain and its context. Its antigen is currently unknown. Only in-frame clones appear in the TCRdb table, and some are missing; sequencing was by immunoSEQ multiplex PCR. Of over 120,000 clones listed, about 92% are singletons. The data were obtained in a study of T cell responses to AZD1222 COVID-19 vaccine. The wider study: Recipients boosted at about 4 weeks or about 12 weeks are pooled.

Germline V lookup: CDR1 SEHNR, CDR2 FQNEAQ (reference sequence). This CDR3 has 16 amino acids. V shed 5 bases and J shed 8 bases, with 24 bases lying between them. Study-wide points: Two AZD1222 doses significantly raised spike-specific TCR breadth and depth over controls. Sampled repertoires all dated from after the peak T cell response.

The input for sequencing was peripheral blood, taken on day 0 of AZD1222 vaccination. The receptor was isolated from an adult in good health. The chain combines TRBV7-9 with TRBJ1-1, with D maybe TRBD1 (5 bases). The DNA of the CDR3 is TGTGCCAGCAGCCCCAGGGCAAGGGGAGTTACTATCGAAGCTTTCTTT. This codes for CASSPRARGVTIEAFF. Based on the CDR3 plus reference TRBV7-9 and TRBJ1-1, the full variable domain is DTGVSQNPRHKITKRGQNVTFRCDPISEHNRLYWYRQTLGQGPEFLTYFQNEAQLEKSRLLSDRFSAERPKGSFSTLEIQRTEQGDSAMYLCASSPRARGVTIEAFFGQGTRLTVV.